A single sample gave rise to the 20 T cell receptor beta chains below, sequenced in a study of Graves' ophthalmopathy and Graves' hyperthyroidism. Investigators amplified TCR beta CDR3 regions from RNA transcripts. HTBI primers served in a first-round RT-PCR, which a second-round multiplex PCR followed. MiXCR was run by TCRdb on the multiplex PCR reads, yielding one entry per CDR3 protein. The sample includes more than 1,000,000 distinct CDR3 sequences, less than 45% of them seen just once. Sequenced material: peripheral blood or thyroid tissue (not recorded which). The receptors here all came from an adult man with Graves' hyperthyroidism.

This clonotype came up a few times. DNA of the CDR3: TGTGCCAGCAGTGTCCCGGGACAGGGGGCGGTTTCACCCCTCCACTTT. Its translation is CASSVPGQGAVSPLHF. The rearrangement joins TRBV25-1 to TRBJ1-6; TRBD1 matches at 12 bases. Trimming took 4 bases from V and 9 from J; bases not matched to a gene: 7. Looked up from germline, CDR1 is MGHDK and CDR2 is SYGVNS. The CDR3 consists of 16 residues.

This clonotype was recorded a few times. The CDR3 coding sequence is TGTGCCAGCAGCTTGGCGACAACGGAGAGGCGCGTCCTGACTTTC. Translating it yields CASSLATTERRVLTF. The rearrangement links TRBV5-4 to TRBJ2-6; D is undetermined. V was shortened by 0 bases and J by 12 bases, with 16 bases between the two germline ends. Germline values: CDR1 SGHNT, CDR2 YYREEE (reference sequence). This CDR3 contains 15 residues.

The table lists this clonotype with a few counts. The gene calls are TRBV7-6 and TRBJ2-7; 8 positions agree with TRBD2. V lost 6 bases, J lost 4 bases, and 14 bases stayed unmatched. CDR1 SGHVS and CDR2 FNYEAQ come from the germline V gene. This CDR3 spans 16 amino acids. This chain's CDR3 is CASSPRREGDFYEQYF. CDR3 sequence (DNA): TGTGCCAGCAGTCCTCGCCGGGAGGGGGACTTTTACGAGCAGTACTTC.

This clonotype was seen repeatedly, ten times or more. The rearrangement links TRBV7-9 to TRBJ2-7; 9 bases match TRBD2. V lost 7 bases and J lost 5; bases outside the gene matches: 6. The CDR3 contains 13 residues. Germline V gene lookup returns CDR1 SEHNR and CDR2 FQNEAQ (reference sequence). CDR3 region: CASKREERDEQYF. The CDR3 DNA sequence: TGTGCCAGCAAGCGGGAGGAACGGGACGAGCAGTACTTC.

This clonotype was seen repeatedly, ten times or more. The genes are TRBV14 and TRBJ1-1; D might be TRBD1 (6 bases). The CDR3 covers 15 residues. The V and J ends lost 4 bases and 1 base respectively, with 13 bases between them. Germline CDR1 is SGHDN and CDR2 is FVKESK. As DNA, the CDR3 is TGTGCCAGCAGCCGGTCCAGGGGTTGGAACACTGAAGCTTTCTTT. Translation: CASSRSRGWNTEAFF.

CDR3 sequence: CASSSSGGINQPQHF. CDR3 sequence (DNA): TGTGCCAGCAGCTCCTCGGGCGGGATCAATCAGCCCCAGCATTTT. The V and J genes are TRBV7-2 and TRBJ1-5; no clear D. The CDR3 runs to 15 residues. Germline V gene sequence: CDR1 SGHTA, CDR2 FQGNSA. Trimming took 4 bases from V and 3 from J, leaving 13 bases between them. The full variable domain, its missing parts supplied by reference TRBV7-2 and TRBJ1-5, is GAGVSQSPSNKVTEKGKDVELRCDPISGHTALYWYRQSLGQGLEFLIYFQGNSAPDKSGLPSDRFSAERTGGSVSTLTIQRTQQEDSAVYLCASSSSGGINQPQHFGDGTRLSIL.

Many counts were recorded for this clonotype. This chain uses TRBV2 with TRBJ1-6; 7 positions match TRBD1. V lost 3 bases to trimming and J lost 7 bases; unmatched junction nucleotides: 6. This CDR3 has 15 residues. Germline V gene lookup returns CDR1 SNHLY and CDR2 FYNNEI. The CDR3 protein is CASSDNRGLNSPLHF. For the CDR3, the DNA is TGTGCCAGCAGTGACAACAGGGGCCTGAATTCACCCCTCCACTTT.

This clonotype has ten or more counts. The chain recombines TRBV5-1 with TRBJ2-7; 8 bases line up with TRBD1. CDR1 and CDR2 (germline): SGHRS, YFSETQ. The CDR3 contains 13 residues. J gave up 6 bases and V 3 bases, and 5 bases lay outside the gene matches. As DNA, the CDR3 is TGCGCCAGCAGCTATGACAGGGGAGTCGAGCAGTACTTC. Its translation: CASSYDRGVEQYF.

Concerning this clonotype: At one end, the junction sequence differs from germline, possibly due to a read error. The CDR3 sequence: CASSQEIAGGSSYEQYF. DNA for the CDR3: TGTGCCAGCAGCCAAGAAATAGCGGGGGGCAGCTCCTACGAGCAGTACTTC. The chain has TRBV4-1 and TRBJ2-7; 10 bases line up with TRBD2. The CDR3 loop spans 17 amino acids. The germline V gene has CDR1 MGHRA and CDR2 YSYEKL.

This clonotype was seen at least ten times. The gene calls are TRBV20-1 and TRBJ2-7; D is possibly TRBD1 (6 bases). This CDR3 has 12 residues. Germline V lookup: CDR1 DFQATT, CDR2 SNEGSKA (reference sequence). The V and J ends lost 5 bases and 5 bases respectively, with 13 bases between them. CDR3 region: CSAGSRDNEQYF. The DNA for the CDR3 is TGCAGTGCTGGAAGCCGGGACAACGAGCAGTACTTC.

The V and J genes are TRBV4-1 and TRBJ1-5; the match to TRBD1 covers 7 bases. Germline CDR1 MGHRA, CDR2 YSYEKL. CDR3 length: 17 amino acids. V dropped 2 bases and J dropped 5; count of bases not matched to a gene: 12. In DNA, the CDR3 is TGCGCCAGCAGCCAAACTAGAGCGAGGGGGCGGGATCAGCCCCAGCATTTT. Amino acids: CASSQTRARGRDQPQHF.

This clonotype was seen more than once but under ten times. V gene TRBV10-3 combines with J gene TRBJ2-3; D may be TRBD2 (6 bases). The CDR3 contains 11 residues. Trimming took off 9 bases at V and 3 bases at J, with 7 bases between the two ends. The germline CDR1 and CDR2 sequences are ENHRY and SYGVKD. CDR3 nucleotide sequence: TGTGCCATTGGGACTACAGATACGCAGTATTTT. This encodes CAIGTTDTQYF.

As to this clonotype: This may be a read error: a much more frequent sequence differs by one nucleotide. V gene TRBV10-3 combines with J gene TRBJ2-7; D not certain. The CDR3 contains 17 residues. From germline, CDR1 is ENHRY and CDR2 SYGVKD. In nucleotides, the CDR3 is TGTGCCAGCAGTGAGTCGAAGCTACCGGAAAACTCCTACGAGCAGTACTTC. This translates into CASSESKLPENSYEQYF.

CDR3 in DNA: TGCAGCGTCCCCGCCAGGAGGAATATAGATACGCAGTATTTT. Its translation: CSVPARRNIDTQYF. The rearrangement links TRBV29-1 to TRBJ2-3; possible D gene TRBD2, 5 bases. Trimming removed 6 bases from V and 5 bases from J, with 18 bases in between. The CDR3 loop spans 14 amino acids. The germline V gene has CDR1 SQVTM and CDR2 ANQGSEA.

This chain connects TRBV19 to TRBJ2-2; 10 bases fit TRBD1. V shed 3 bases and J 4 bases; nucleotides not matched to a gene: 11. The length of the CDR3 is 18 residues. Looked up from germline, CDR1 is LNHDA and CDR2 is SQIVND (reference sequence). CDR3 in amino acids: CASSMPGTGVAVTGELFF. Here the CDR3 DNA reads TGTGCCAGTAGTATGCCGGGGACAGGGGTAGCGGTCACCGGGGAGCTGTTTTTT.

The V gene is TRBV24-1, the J gene TRBJ2-6; a weak D match, TRBD1 (6 bases). The CDR3 extends over 15 amino acids. Trimming took 2 bases from V and 4 from J, leaving 8 bases between them. Germline-derived CDR1 and CDR2 are KGHDR and SFDVKD. As DNA, the CDR3 is TGTGCCACCAGTGATTCCGGACAGGGGGCCAACGTCCTGACTTTC. Its protein is CATSDSGQGANVLTF.

The gene calls are TRBV7-8 and TRBJ1-5; D remains ambiguous. Trimming cost V 5 bases and J 2 bases, with 10 bases left between them. CDR1 and CDR2 from the germline V gene are SGHVS and FQNEAQ. This CDR3 contains 14 residues. The CDR3 sequence: CASSNQGGNQPQHF. CDR3 nucleotides: TGTGCCAGCAGCAACCAAGGAGGCAATCAGCCCCAGCATTTT.

Comments on this clonotype: The junction does not match germline at one end; this may be a read error. The rearrangement uses TRBV28 and TRBJ1-5, with no clear D. The CDR3 runs to 11 residues. The germline CDR1 and CDR2 sequences are MDHEN and SYDVKM. The CDR3 sequence is CASRQRQPQHF. In DNA form, the CDR3 reads TGTGCTAGCAGGCAACGACAGCCCCAGCATTTT.

Many counts were recorded for this clonotype. The chain is built from TRBV2 and TRBJ2-7, with TRBD2 as a possible D gene (5 bases). V lost 0 bases, J lost 4 bases, and 16 bases lay in between. CDR1 is SNHLY, CDR2 FYNNEI, per germline. This CDR3 contains 16 residues. In DNA form, the CDR3 reads TGTGCCAGCAGTGAAGCGCAAACTAACTCGGGATACGAGCAGTACTTC. This encodes CASSEAQTNSGYEQYF.

As regards this clonotype: A much larger clone is a single base away; this may be a read error. The chain joins TRBV10-2 to TRBJ2-2; the match to TRBD2 covers 11 bases. The CDR3 sequence is 15 residues long. Germline trimming cut 6 bases from V and 7 bases from J; bases unmatched to any gene: 7. Germline CDR1 WSHSY, CDR2 SAAADI. CDR3: CASRLAGAIIGELFF. The CDR3 coding sequence is TGCGCCAGCAGACTAGCGGGGGCTATCATCGGGGAGCTGTTTTTT.